This TCR beta chain originates from a study of identical twins. Study-level findings and limits: Twin pairs had excess sharing that was weaker in beta out-of-frame sequences. Low generation probability was overrepresented in out-of-frame alpha sequences shared by twins.

As for this clonotype: Its antigen is undetermined.

Each CDR3 protein gets one entry after TCRdb re-called the 5' RACE reads with MiXCR. The data hold around 140,000 distinct CDR3 sequences, with under 4.5% observed a single time. This CDR3 is 14 amino acids long. V was cut by 1 base and J by 6 bases, with 12 bases left in between. Germline values: CDR1 SGHNT, CDR2 YYREEE (reference sequence). Sequencing input: memory T cells sorted from blood. The receptor's source is a man aged 18 to 29 in good health. The V and J genes are TRBV5-4 and TRBJ2-3; D is unclear. This chain's CDR3 is CASSLTQGKDTQYF. CDR3 DNA: TGTGCCAGCAGCTTGACCCAAGGGAAGGATACGCAGTATTTT.